This is a list of T cell receptor beta chains from one sample in a study of shared clonotypes between healthy human individuals. TCRdb's table, derived via immunoSEQ multiplex PCR, lists solely in-frame clones and lacks some. There are 330,000 or so clones in the sample; under 80% occur only once, and about a tenth lies in the top ten. Sequencing input: memory CD4+ T cells sorted from blood. Receptors originate from a man aged 25 to 45 in good health. CDR3s include the opening cysteine and the closing phenylalanine or tryptophan. The order of the fields is J gene, clone size, D gene, CDR3 length, V gene, CDR3 protein, CDR3 DNA. D genes are given only for firm matches. Clone size is stated in some rows and not others, as once, few, many or a class when expanded.

>TRBJ2-7|once|-|12|TRBV6-1
CASSEHSYEQYF
TGTGCCAGCAGTGAACATTCCTACGAGCAGTACTTC
>TRBJ2-5|-|-|13|TRBV29-1
CSVVVLGTGTQYF
TGCAGCGTGGTAGTTTTGGGGACGGGGACCCAGTACTTC
>TRBJ2-2|-|TRBD1|15|TRBV10-3
CAMSQNRGHTGELFF
TGTGCCATGAGTCAAAACAGGGGCCACACCGGGGAGCTGTTTTTT
>TRBJ2-5|-|-|17|TRBV5-1
CASSPVGGGLPQETQYF
TGCGCCAGCAGCCCGGTAGGGGGGGGGCTACCGCAAGAGACCCAGTACTTC
>TRBJ2-7|-|-|13|TRBV10-2
CASSVDVSYEQYF
TGCGCCAGCAGTGTAGACGTATCCTACGAGCAGTACTTC
>TRBJ1-4|-|TRBD1|13|TRBV30
CATGEGGYEKLFF
TGTGCCACAGGGGAAGGGGGGTATGAAAAACTGTTTTTT
>TRBJ2-2|-|-|16|TRBV10-1
CASSEGSGANTGELFF
TGCGCCAGCAGTGAGGGGTCAGGGGCGAACACCGGGGAGCTGTTTTTT
>TRBJ2-7|-|-|13|TRBV10-2
CASSGGFAGEQYF
TGCGCCAGCAGTGGGGGGTTTGCCGGCGAGCAGTACTTC
>TRBJ1-2|-|-|14|TRBV28
CASNHDLQGRGYTF
TGTGCCAGCAACCATGATCTGCAGGGCCGCGGCTACACCTTC
>TRBJ1-1|-|TRBD1|17|TRBV5-6
CASSGVGAGGGGTEAFF
TGTGCCAGCAGCGGCGTCGGGGCAGGGGGCGGAGGCACTGAAGCTTTCTTT
>TRBJ2-1|-|TRBD2|19|TRBV10-2
CATGVRPGLAYRGGNEQFF
TGCGCCACCGGGGTTAGACCGGGACTAGCCTACCGGGGGGGGAATGAGCAGTTCTTC
>TRBJ2-7|-|-|15|TRBV6-1
CASSVGDFSSYEQYF
TGTGCCAGCAGTGTGGGGGACTTCTCCTCCTACGAGCAGTACTTC
>TRBJ2-3|once|-|13|TRBV5-4
CASSLSRSDTQYF
TGTGCCAGCAGCTTGTCCAGGTCAGATACGCAGTATTTT
>TRBJ2-5|-|TRBD2|12|TRBV14
CASSQTSGTQYF
TGTGCCAGCAGCCAAACTAGCGGGACCCAGTACTTC
>TRBJ2-5|-|-|17|TRBV18
CASSPWAGLTVGETQYF
TGTGCCAGCTCACCTTGGGCGGGCCTAACTGTCGGAGAGACCCAGTACTTC
>TRBJ2-3|-|-|14|TRBV7-9
CASSAWDFTDTQYF
TGTGCCAGCAGTGCATGGGATTTCACAGATACGCAGTATTTT
>TRBJ2-2|-|-|16|TRBV4-2
CASSQEAEQRTGELFF
TGTGCCAGCAGCCAAGAAGCGGAACAACGCACCGGGGAGCTGTTTTTT
>TRBJ2-7|-|TRBD1|18|TRBV7-8
CASARTGGPQSASYEQYF
TGTGCCAGCGCGAGGACAGGGGGCCCCCAGAGCGCCTCCTACGAGCAGTACTTC
>TRBJ1-2|-|-|14|TRBV5-1
CASSPDGGIYGYTF
TGCGCCAGCAGCCCGGATGGGGGTATCTATGGCTACACCTTC
>TRBJ1-1|-|-|14|TRBV2
CASSLSQQGTEAFF
TGTGCCAGCAGTCTTTCGCAGCAGGGGACCGAAGCTTTCTTT
>TRBJ1-2|few|-|12|TRBV6-5
CASTDRIGGYTF
TGTGCCAGCACCGACAGGATAGGGGGCTACACCTTC
>TRBJ2-2|-|-|15|TRBV7-9
CASSRVNRDTGELFF
TGTGCCAGCAGTCGGGTAAACAGGGACACCGGGGAGCTGTTTTTT
>TRBJ2-7|-|TRBD1|13|TRBV7-8
CASSRTGGGEQYF
TGTGCCAGCAGCCGGACAGGGGGTGGGGAGCAGTACTTC
>TRBJ2-4|-|TRBD2|13|TRBV6-6
CASSGLAENIQYF
TGTGCCAGCTCTGGGCTAGCGGAAAACATTCAGTACTTC
>TRBJ2-3|-|TRBD2|15|TRBV5-4
CASSFGGSGTDTQYF
TGTGCCAGCAGCTTCGGGGGGTCGGGGACAGATACGCAGTATTTT
>TRBJ2-7|-|TRBD1|13|TRBV7-9
CASRTGQASKQYF
TGTGCCAGCCGAACGGGACAGGCTTCGAAGCAGTACTTC
>TRBJ2-3|-|TRBD1|13|TRBV28
CATRTGGTDTQYF
TGTGCCACCCGGACAGGGGGCACAGATACGCAGTATTTT
>TRBJ2-1|-|TRBD2|20|TRBV4-1
CASSQGRRLAGEEGYNEQFF
TGCGCCAGCAGCCAAGGACGCAGACTAGCGGGAGAGGAGGGGTACAATGAGCAGTTCTTC
>TRBJ2-5|-|TRBD2|16|TRBV5-1
CASSSLAGGFIETQYF
TGCGCCAGCAGCTCCCTAGCGGGAGGGTTTATAGAGACCCAGTACTTC
>TRBJ2-1|few|-|11|TRBV7-2
CASRKGYEQFF
TGTGCCAGCAGGAAAGGCTATGAGCAGTTCTTC
>TRBJ2-1|many|-|13|TRBV2
CASSAQGFNEQFF
TGTGCCAGCAGTGCCCAGGGGTTTAATGAGCAGTTCTTC
>TRBJ1-2|-|-|14|TRBV6-5
CASSRAGTPYGYTF
TGTGCCAGCAGTCGGGCCGGGACGCCATATGGCTACACCTTC
>TRBJ2-7|-|-|14|TRBV7-2
CASSLGPSGSGQYF
TGTGCCAGCAGCTTAGGTCCGTCGGGAAGCGGGCAGTACTTC
>TRBJ2-3|many|TRBD2|16|TRBV7-2
CASSGRTSGRTDTQYF
TGTGCCAGCAGCGGTCGGACTAGCGGCCGCACAGATACGCAGTATTTT
>TRBJ2-1|few|TRBD2|16|TRBV9
CASSVEPAGVVSEQFF
TGTGCCAGCAGCGTAGAACCCGCGGGAGTCGTTAGTGAGCAGTTCTTC
>TRBJ2-1|-|-|16|TRBV5-1
CASTPPGQGGYNEQFF
TGCGCCAGCACCCCCCCGGGCCAGGGCGGCTACAATGAGCAGTTCTTC
>TRBJ2-2|-|-|13|TRBV29-1
CSAGGQSTGELFF
TGCAGCGCTGGCGGACAGAGTACCGGGGAGCTGTTTTTT
>TRBJ2-1|-|-|13|TRBV10-3
CAISEYDGNEQFF
TGTGCCATCAGTGAGTACGACGGGAATGAGCAGTTCTTC
>TRBJ1-1|-|-|14|TRBV5-1
CASSPYTGGIGAFF
TGCGCCAGCAGCCCCTACACCGGGGGTATCGGAGCTTTCTTT
>TRBJ2-1|few|-|13|TRBV5-5
CASSLSGYNEQFF
TGTGCCAGCAGCTTATCGGGATACAATGAGCAGTTCTTC
>TRBJ2-1|-|TRBD2|15|TRBV4-1
CASSQLYGRTNEQFF
TGCGCCAGCAGCCAACTATACGGGAGGACCAATGAGCAGTTCTTC
>TRBJ2-6|-|TRBD1|17|TRBV5-4
CASSSGTGLAGANVLTF
TGTGCCAGCAGCTCGGGGACAGGGTTAGCTGGGGCCAACGTCCTGACTTTC
>TRBJ2-7|-|-|14|TRBV2
CASQGGASTYEQYF
TGTGCGTCCCAAGGGGGGGCTTCCACCTACGAGCAGTACTTC
>TRBJ2-7|once|TRBD1|14|TRBV2
CASSEQGATHEQYF
TGTGCCAGCAGTGAACAGGGGGCAACCCACGAGCAGTACTTC
>TRBJ2-7|-|-|15|TRBV28
CASSSGGGTRDEQYF
TGTGCCAGCAGCTCGGGAGGGGGCACCCGGGACGAGCAGTACTTC
>TRBJ2-5|-|-|17|TRBV6-1
CASSVSIWRVGEETQYF
TGTGCCAGCAGTGTTTCAATTTGGCGTGTCGGGGAGGAGACCCAGTACTTC
>TRBJ2-5|-|-|13|TRBV7-2
CASSLNTYETQYF
TGTGCCAGCAGCTTAAATACGTATGAGACCCAGTACTTC
>TRBJ2-1|-|TRBD2|17|TRBV7-9
CASSRWTRKSSYNEQFF
TGTGCCAGCAGCCGATGGACTAGGAAGAGCTCCTACAATGAGCAGTTCTTC
>TRBJ1-1|-|-|14|TRBV5-5
CASSLGGRTTEAFF
TGTGCCAGCAGCTTGGGAGGTCGGACCACTGAAGCTTTCTTT
>TRBJ2-7|-|TRBD1|13|TRBV2
CASRDRGRYEQYF
TGTGCCAGCCGAGACAGGGGCCGCTACGAGCAGTACTTC
>TRBJ1-1|-|TRBD1|16|TRBV5-4
CASSLGSGQANTEAFF
TGTGCCAGCAGCCTGGGTTCGGGACAGGCGAACACTGAAGCTTTCTTT
>TRBJ2-7|few|TRBD2|17|TRBV7-6
CASSLAPGLADSYEQYF
TGTGCCAGCAGCTTAGCGCCGGGGCTAGCGGACTCCTACGAGCAGTACTTC